This T cell receptor (beta chain) comes out of a study of blood T cell repertoires in COVID-19. Looked up from germline, CDR1 is MDHEN and CDR2 is SYDVKM. The CDR3 extends over 17 amino acids. V was cut by 5 bases and J by 0 bases, with 19 bases left in between. The method was immunoSEQ multiplex PCR; TCRdb's version includes in-frame clones alone and lacks a portion of them. In the table there are 130,000 to 150,000 clones, approximately 87% of which are singletons. The sequenced material came from peripheral blood. This rearrangement joins TRBV28 to TRBJ1-1; D unresolved. This sequence originates from a woman in her 40s with acute or convalescent COVID-19. This chain's CDR3 is CASSLHPSNRLNTEAFF. CDR3 DNA: TGTGCCAGCAGTCTACACCCCTCCAACAGATTGAACACTGAAGCTTTCTTT.